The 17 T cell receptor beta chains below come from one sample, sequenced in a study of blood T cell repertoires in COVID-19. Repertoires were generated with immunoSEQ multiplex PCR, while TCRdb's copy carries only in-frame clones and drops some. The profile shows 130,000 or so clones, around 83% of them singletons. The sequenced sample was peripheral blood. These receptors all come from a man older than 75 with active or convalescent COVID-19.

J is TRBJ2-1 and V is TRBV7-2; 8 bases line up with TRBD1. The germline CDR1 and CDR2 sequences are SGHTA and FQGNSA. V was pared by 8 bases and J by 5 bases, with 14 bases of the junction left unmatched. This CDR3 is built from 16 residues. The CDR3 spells CASGPPRTGLHNEQFF. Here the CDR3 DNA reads TGTGCCAGCGGACCCCCCAGGACAGGGCTACACAATGAGCAGTTCTTC.

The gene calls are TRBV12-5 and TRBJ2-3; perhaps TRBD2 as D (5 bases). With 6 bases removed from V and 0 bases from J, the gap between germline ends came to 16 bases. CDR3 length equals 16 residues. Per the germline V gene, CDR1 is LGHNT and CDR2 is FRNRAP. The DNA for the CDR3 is TGTGCTAGTGGCCCTGGGAGAGCGGCTAGCACAGATACGCAGTATTTT. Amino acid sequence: CASGPGRAASTDTQYF.

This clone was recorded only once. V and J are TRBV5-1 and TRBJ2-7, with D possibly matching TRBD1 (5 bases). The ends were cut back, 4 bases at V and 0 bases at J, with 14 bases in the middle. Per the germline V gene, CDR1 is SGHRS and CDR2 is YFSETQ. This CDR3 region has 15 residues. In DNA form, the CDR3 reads TGCGCCAGCAGCATGCTTGACAGATCCTCCTACGAGCAGTACTTC. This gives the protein CASSMLDRSSYEQYF. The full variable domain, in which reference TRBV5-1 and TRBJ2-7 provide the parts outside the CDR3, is KAGVTQTPRYLIKTRGQQVTLSCSPISGHRSVSWYQQTPGQGLQFLFEYFSETQRNKGNFPGRFSGRQFSNSRSEMNVSTLELGDSALYLCASSMLDRSSYEQYFGPGTRLTVT.

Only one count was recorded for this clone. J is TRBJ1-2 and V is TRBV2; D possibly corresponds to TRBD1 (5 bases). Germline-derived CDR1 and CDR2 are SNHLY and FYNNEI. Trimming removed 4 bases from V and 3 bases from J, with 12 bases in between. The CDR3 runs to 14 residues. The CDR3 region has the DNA TGTGCCAGCAGTGTCCGGGGGAGCGACTATGGCTACACCTTC. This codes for CASSVRGSDYGYTF.

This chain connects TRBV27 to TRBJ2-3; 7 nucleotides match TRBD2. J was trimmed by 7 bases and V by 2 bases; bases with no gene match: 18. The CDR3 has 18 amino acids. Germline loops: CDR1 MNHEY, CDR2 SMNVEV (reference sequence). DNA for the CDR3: TGTGCCAGCAGTTTAGGTGTGGGGAGGGATCCCCTCCTCAATACGCAGTATTTT. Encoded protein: CASSLGVGRDPLLNTQYF.

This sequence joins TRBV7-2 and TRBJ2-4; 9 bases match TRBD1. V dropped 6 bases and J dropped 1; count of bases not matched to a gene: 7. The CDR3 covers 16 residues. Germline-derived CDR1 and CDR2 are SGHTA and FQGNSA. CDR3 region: CASSSYGQGAKNIQYF. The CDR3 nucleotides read TGTGCCAGCAGTTCCTACGGACAGGGGGCCAAAAACATTCAGTACTTC.

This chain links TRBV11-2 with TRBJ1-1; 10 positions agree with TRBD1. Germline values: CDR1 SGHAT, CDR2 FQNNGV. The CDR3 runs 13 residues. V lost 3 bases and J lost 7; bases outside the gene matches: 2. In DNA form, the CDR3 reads TGTGCCAGCAGCTTTGGACAGGGGGTTGAAGCTTTCTTT. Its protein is CASSFGQGVEAFF.

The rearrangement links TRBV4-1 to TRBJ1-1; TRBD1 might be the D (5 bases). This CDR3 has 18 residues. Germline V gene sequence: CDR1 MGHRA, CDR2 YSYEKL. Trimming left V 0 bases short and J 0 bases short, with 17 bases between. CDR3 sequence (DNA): TGCGCCAGCAGCCAAGATTCGGCCCGGGGGACTCTGAACACTGAAGCTTTCTTT. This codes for CASSQDSARGTLNTEAFF.

The CDR3, as DNA: TGTGCCAGCAGTGGTCAGGGGAAGATCACTGAAGCTTTCTTT. This translates into CASSGQGKITEAFF. The rearrangement uses TRBV6-6 and TRBJ1-1; the D gene is possibly TRBD1 (6 bases). CDR1 is MNHNY and CDR2 is SVGAGI in the germline V gene (reference sequence). The germline V and J ends were trimmed by 5 bases and 4 bases, with 14 bases remaining between them. The CDR3 runs 14 residues.

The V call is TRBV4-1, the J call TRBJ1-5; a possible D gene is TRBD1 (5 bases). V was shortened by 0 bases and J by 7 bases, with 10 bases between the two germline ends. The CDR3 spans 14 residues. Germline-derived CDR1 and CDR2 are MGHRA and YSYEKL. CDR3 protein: CASSQDQGGQPQHF. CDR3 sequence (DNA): TGCGCCAGCAGCCAAGATCAGGGAGGACAGCCCCAGCATTTT.

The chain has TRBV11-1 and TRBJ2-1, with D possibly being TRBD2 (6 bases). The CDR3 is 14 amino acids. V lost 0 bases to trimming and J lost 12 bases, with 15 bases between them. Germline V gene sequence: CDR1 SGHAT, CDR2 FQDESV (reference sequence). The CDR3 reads CASSLAASRRGQFF. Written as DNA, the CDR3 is TGTGCCAGCAGCTTAGCGGCTTCACGGAGGGGGCAGTTCTTC.

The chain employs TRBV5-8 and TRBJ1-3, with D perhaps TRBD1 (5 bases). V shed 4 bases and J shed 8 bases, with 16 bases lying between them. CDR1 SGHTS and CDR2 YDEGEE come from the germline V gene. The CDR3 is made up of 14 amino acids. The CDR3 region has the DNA TGTGCCAGCAGCCGCTGGGGCGGGATAGACACCATATATTTT. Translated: CASSRWGGIDTIYF.

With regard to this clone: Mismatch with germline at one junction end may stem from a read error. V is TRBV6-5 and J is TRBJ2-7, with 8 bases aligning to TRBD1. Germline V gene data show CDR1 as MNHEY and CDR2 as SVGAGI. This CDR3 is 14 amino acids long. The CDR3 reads CASSNHQGAGTLRF. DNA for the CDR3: TGTGCCAGCAGCAACCATCAGGGGGCCGGTACCCTTCGCTTC.

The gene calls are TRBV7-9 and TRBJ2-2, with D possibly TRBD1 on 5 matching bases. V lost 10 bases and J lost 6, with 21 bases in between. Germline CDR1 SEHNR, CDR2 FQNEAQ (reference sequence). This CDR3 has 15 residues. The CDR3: CATPPLGQGPGELFF. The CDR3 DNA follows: TGTGCCACCCCCCCATTGGGTCAGGGTCCCGGGGAGCTGTTTTTT. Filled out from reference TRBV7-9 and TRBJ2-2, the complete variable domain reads DTGVSQNPRHKITKRGQNVTFRCDPISEHNRLYWYRQTLGQGPEFLTYFQNEAQLEKSRLLSDRFSAERPKGSFSTLEIQRTEQGDSAMYLCATPPLGQGPGELFFGEGSRLTVL.

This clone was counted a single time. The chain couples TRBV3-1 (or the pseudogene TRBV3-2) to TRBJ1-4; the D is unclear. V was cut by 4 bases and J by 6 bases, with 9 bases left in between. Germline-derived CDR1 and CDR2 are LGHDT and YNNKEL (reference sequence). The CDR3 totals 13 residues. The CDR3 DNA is TGTGCCAGCAGCCCGGCGCAGGATGAAAAACTGTTTTTT. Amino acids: CASSPAQDEKLFF.

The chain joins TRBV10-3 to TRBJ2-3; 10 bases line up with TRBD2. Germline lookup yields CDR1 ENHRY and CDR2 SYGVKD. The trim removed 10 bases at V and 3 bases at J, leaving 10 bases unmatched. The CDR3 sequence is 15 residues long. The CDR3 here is CATGQGAGGTDTQYF. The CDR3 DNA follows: TGTGCCACCGGACAGGGAGCGGGGGGGACAGATACGCAGTATTTT.

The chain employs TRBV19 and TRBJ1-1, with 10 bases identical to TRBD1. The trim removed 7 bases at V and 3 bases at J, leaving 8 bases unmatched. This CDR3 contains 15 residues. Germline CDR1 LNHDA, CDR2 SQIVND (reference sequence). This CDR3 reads CASNIRDRGDTEAFF. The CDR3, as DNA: TGTGCCAGTAACATACGGGACAGGGGAGACACTGAAGCTTTCTTT.